This TCR beta chain appears in the sequencing data of a study of siplizumab effects on memory and regulatory T cells. General study results and limits: An assignable phenotype, naive or memory, was missing from roughly 76-95% of proliferating CD4+ or CD8+ clones. The authors did not confirm suppressive function in proliferating Tregs from siplizumab cultures. Naive T cells appeared more varied than memory cells and looked like key alloresponse contributors. Under siplizumab, an average roughly 69% of mappable alloreactive CD4+ clones were Treg-derived, compared with 26.9% in controls.

The method was immunoSEQ multiplex PCR; TCRdb's version includes in-frame clones alone and lacks a portion of them. The repertoire has some 65,000 clones, 75% to 90% of them found once; the top ten carry around 1.6%. V was cut by 4 bases and J by 3 bases, with 14 bases left in between. The length of the CDR3 is 15 residues. CDR1 is SGHTS and CDR2 is YDEGEE in the germline V gene. In regard to this clone: Its specificity is not known.

The sequenced sample consisted of Tregs sorted from blood. The V and J genes are TRBV5-8 and TRBJ2-4, with D perhaps TRBD1 or TRBD2 (6 bases each). The receptor was derived from a human donor in good health. CDR3 protein: CASSLTGAGKNIQYF. The CDR3 DNA sequence: TGTGCCAGCAGCCTGACGGGGGCTGGCAAAAACATTCAGTACTTC.